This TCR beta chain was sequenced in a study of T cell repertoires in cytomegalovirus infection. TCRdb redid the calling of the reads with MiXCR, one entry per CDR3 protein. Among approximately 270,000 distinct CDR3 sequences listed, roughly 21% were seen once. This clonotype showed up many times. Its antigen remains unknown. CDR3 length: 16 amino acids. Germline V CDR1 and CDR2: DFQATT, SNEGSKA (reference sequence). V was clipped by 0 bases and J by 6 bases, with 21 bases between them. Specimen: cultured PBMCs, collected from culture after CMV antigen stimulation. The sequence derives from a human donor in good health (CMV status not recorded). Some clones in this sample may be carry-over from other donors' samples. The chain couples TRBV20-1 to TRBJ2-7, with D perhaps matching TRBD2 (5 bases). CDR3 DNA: TGCAGTGCTAGAGACCAATCCGGACTGGCTGTGTTCGAGCAGTACTTC. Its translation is CSARDQSGLAVFEQYF.